This T cell receptor (beta chain) was sequenced during a study of blood T cell repertoires in COVID-19. Background on the study: Material from acute and convalescent COVID-19 was sourced from the United States, Italy and Spain. PBMCs, B-cell-depleted T cells, or T cells were the source of the cDNA or gDNA that made up the material.

Original processing notes: Amplification from reference gene primers served as the basis for estimated nucleated cell counts. The assay was immunoSEQ multiplex PCR, and TCRdb's table has in-frame clones only and misses some. V and J calls and clone size are copied from that table; D and trimming were computed from the DNA. The profile covers 100,000 to 150,000 clones, with around 86% appearing a single time and over 10% taken by the ten largest. Trimming took off 3 bases at V and 3 bases at J, with 5 bases between the two ends. The CDR3 loop spans 12 amino acids. Germline values: CDR1 WNHNN, CDR2 SYGVQD (reference sequence).

The receptor comes from a woman in her 70s with COVID-19, enrolled during active disease. The V gene is TRBV10-1, the J gene TRBJ1-1; a possible D gene is TRBD1 (5 bases). Input material: peripheral blood. CDR3 in amino acids: CASSDRDTEAFF. The CDR3 DNA follows: TGCGCCAGCAGTGACAGGGACACTGAAGCTTTCTTT.